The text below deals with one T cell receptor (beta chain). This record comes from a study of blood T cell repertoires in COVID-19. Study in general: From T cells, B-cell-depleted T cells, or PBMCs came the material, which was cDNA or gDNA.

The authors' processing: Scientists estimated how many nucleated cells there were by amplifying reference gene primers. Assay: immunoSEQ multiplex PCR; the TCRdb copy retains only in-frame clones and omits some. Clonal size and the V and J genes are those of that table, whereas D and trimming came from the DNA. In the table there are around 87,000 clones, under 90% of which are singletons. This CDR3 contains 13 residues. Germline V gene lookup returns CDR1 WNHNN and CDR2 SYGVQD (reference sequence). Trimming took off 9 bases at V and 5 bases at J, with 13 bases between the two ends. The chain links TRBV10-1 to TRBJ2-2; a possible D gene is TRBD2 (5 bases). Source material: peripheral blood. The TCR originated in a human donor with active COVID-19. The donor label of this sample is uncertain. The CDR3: CASGPEATGELFF. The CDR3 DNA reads TGCGCCAGTGGACCGGAGGCTACCGGGGAGCTGTTTTTT.